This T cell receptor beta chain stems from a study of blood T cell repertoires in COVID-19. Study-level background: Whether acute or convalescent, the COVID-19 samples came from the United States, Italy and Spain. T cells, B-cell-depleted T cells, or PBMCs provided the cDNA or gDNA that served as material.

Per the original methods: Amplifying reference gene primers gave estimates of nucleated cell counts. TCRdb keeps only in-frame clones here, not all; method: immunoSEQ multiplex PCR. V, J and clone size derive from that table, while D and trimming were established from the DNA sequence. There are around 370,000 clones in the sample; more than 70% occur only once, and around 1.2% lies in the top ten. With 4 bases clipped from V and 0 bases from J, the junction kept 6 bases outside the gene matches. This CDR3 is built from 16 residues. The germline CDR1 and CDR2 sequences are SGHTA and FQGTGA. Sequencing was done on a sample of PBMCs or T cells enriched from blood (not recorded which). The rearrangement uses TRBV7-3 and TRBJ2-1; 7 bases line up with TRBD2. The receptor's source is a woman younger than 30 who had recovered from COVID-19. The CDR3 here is CASSSLGGSSYNEQFF. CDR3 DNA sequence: TGTGCCAGCAGCTCCTTGGGGGGGAGCTCCTACAATGAGCAGTTCTTC.